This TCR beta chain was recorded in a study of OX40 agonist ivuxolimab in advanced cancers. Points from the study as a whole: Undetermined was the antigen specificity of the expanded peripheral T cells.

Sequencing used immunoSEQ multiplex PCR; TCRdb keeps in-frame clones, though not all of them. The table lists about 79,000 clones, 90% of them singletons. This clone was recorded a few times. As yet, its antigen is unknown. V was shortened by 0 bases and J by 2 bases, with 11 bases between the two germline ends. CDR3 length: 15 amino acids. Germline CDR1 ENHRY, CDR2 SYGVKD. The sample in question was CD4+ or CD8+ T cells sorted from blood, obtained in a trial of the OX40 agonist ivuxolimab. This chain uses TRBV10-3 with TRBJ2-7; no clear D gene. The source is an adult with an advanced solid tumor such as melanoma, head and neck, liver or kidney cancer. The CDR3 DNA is TGTGCCATCAGTGAGTCCCCCGGGCCTCCCTACGAGCAGTACTTC. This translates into CAISESPGPPYEQYF.